This entry describes one T cell receptor beta chain. Its antigen is undetermined. This entry comes from a study of OX40 agonist ivuxolimab in advanced cancers. Across the whole study: Every 2 weeks, patients received ivuxolimab intravenously, dosed at 0.01 to 10 mg/kg. Overall study findings and caveats: Partial responders receiving 0.1-3.0 mg/kg showed among the lowest clonal expansion. There were also nonresponders showing low normalized T-cell clonal expansion.

This CDR3 has 16 residues. V was cut by 0 bases and J by 0 bases, with 6 bases left in between. The germline CDR1 and CDR2 sequences are MNHEY and SVGAGI. Patients with a history of autoimmune disease or on systemic immunosuppression were excluded. Data came from immunoSEQ multiplex PCR; TCRdb stores just in-frame clones and leaves some out. The repertoire consists of roughly 90,000 clones, with roughly 90% occurring once and the leading ten covering less than 1%. The source was CD4+ or CD8+ T cells sorted from blood, collected in a trial of the OX40 agonist ivuxolimab. The TCR comes from an adult with an advanced solid tumor such as melanoma, head and neck, liver or kidney cancer. The rearrangement joins TRBV6-5 to TRBJ2-6; D is undetermined. The CDR3 DNA reads TGTGCCAGCAGTTACTCCCGCACCTCTGGGGCCAACGTCCTGACTTTC. It encodes CASSYSRTSGANVLTF.